A single sample gave rise to the 6 T cell receptor beta chains below, sequenced in a study of shared clonotypes between healthy human individuals. Naive CD8 isolation took CD45RO-negative cells positively selected for CCR7 and excluded terminally differentiated effector memory CD45RA+ cells. Measured with immunoSEQ multiplex PCR; TCRdb has only the in-frame clones, and not every one. Here the sample spans around 2,000,000 clones, less than 95% being singletons. Sequenced input: naive CD8+ T cells sorted from blood. All receptors come from a young man in good health.

Regarding this clone: This sample also contains other DNA sequences that code for the same CDR3. This chain uses TRBV9 with TRBJ2-3; D may correspond to TRBD1 or TRBD2 (5 bases each). With 0 bases removed from V and 5 bases from J, the gap between germline ends came to 10 bases. Germline assignment: CDR1 SGDLS and CDR2 YYNGEE. The CDR3 length is 14 residues. In nucleotides, the CDR3 is TGTGCCAGCAGCGTAGCTGGGGGTTTAGATACGCAGTATTTT. This translates into CASSVAGGLDTQYF.

For this clone: At one boundary the junction diverges from the germline segment, which might be a read error. The CDR3 sequence is CASSYLRDRLRF. CDR3 in DNA: TGTGCCAGCAGTTACCTCCGGGACAGGCTTCGTTTT. The rearrangement links TRBV6-6 to TRBJ1-4; 8 bases fit TRBD1. The germline V gene has CDR1 MNHNY and CDR2 SVGAGI (reference sequence). CDR3 size: 12 residues.

The chain combines TRBV4-3 with TRBJ1-5; the match to TRBD1 covers 7 bases. Germline CDR1 and CDR2: LGHNA and YSLEER. The trim removed 1 base at V and 5 bases at J, leaving 5 bases unmatched. The CDR3 loop spans 15 amino acids. DNA of the CDR3: TGCGCCAGCAGCCAAGTTACAGGGGAAGATCAGCCCCAGCATTTT. Amino acids: CASSQVTGEDQPQHF.

The V call is TRBV27, the J call TRBJ2-7; 7 bases are shared with TRBD1. The V gene end was trimmed by 5 bases and the J gene end by 2 bases; junction bases not matched to a gene: 6. Germline CDR1 reads MNHEY; CDR2 reads SMNVEV (reference sequence). There are 14 residues in the CDR3. The CDR3 DNA reads TGTGCCAGCAGTAGGGGGCTTTCCACCTACGAGCAGTACTTC. Protein sequence: CASSRGLSTYEQYF.

V and J are TRBV18 and TRBJ2-2; possibly TRBD1 for D (5 bases). The CDR3 runs to 17 residues. V was trimmed by 5 bases and J by 4 bases, leaving 20 bases between them. The germline V gene has CDR1 KGHSH and CDR2 LQKENI. CDR3 in amino acids: CASSTFDSSQFTGELFF. CDR3 DNA: TGTGCCAGCTCAACCTTTGACAGTTCACAATTCACCGGGGAGCTGTTTTTT. Full variable domain (rest looked up from reference TRBV18 and TRBJ2-2): NAGVMQNPRHLVRRRGQEARLRCSPMKGHSHVYWYRQLPEEGLKFMVYLQKENIIDESGMPKERFSAEFPKEGPSILRIQQVVRGDSAAYFCASSTFDSSQFTGELFFGEGSRLTVL.

This clone was found a few times. The chain uses TRBV30 and TRBJ2-1; no clear D gene. This CDR3 spans 13 amino acids. V was pared by 1 base and J by 6 bases, with 10 bases between. CDR1 is GTSNPN and CDR2 is SVGIG in the germline V gene (reference sequence). CDR3 protein: CAWSAGIRNEQFF. CDR3 in DNA: TGTGCCTGGAGTGCAGGTATTCGCAATGAGCAGTTCTTC.